Listed below are T cell receptor beta chains from one sample, sequenced in a study of T cell responses to AZD1222 COVID-19 vaccine. The assay was immunoSEQ multiplex PCR, and TCRdb's table has in-frame clones only and misses some. The table records about 120,000 clones, around 90% of them present only once. Sequencing was performed on peripheral blood, taken on day 0 of MenACWY control vaccination. Every receptor here comes from an adult in good health. CDR3s include the opening cysteine and the closing phenylalanine or tryptophan. The D gene is left open where the match is weak. Expanded clones are given a class, and other clones once, few, many or no size at all.

D | J | size | V | DNA | CDR3
. | TRBJ1-5 | . | TRBV6-2/TRBV6-3 | TGTGCCAGCAGTTACCTGGGTTACAATCAGCCCCAGCATTTT | CASSYLGYNQPQHF
TRBD1 | TRBJ1-2 | . | TRBV2 | TGTGCCAGCATCCGAGACAGGGAGAATGGCTACACCTTC | CASIRDRENGYTF
. | TRBJ1-4 | . | TRBV20-1 | TGCAGTGCTAGTTCCAGGACAGCTATAGAAAAACTGTTTTTT | CSASSRTAIEKLFF
TRBD1 | TRBJ2-5 | . | TRBV5-1 | TGCGCCAGCAGCTCCGGGACAGTCCAAGAGACCCAGTACTTC | CASSSGTVQETQYF
TRBD2 | TRBJ2-1 | . | TRBV9 | TGTGCCAGCAACCAAAACAGCGGGAGGTCTTCCTACAATGAGCAGTTCTTC | CASNQNSGRSSYNEQFF
. | TRBJ2-1 | . | TRBV11-3 | TGTGCCAGCAGTTCGAGCGGAGCTTACAATGAGCAGTTCTTC | CASSSSGAYNEQFF
. | TRBJ1-1 | . | TRBV18 | TGTGCCAGCTCCTCGAGAAATGGAGGGAACACTGAAGCTTTCTTT | CASSSRNGGNTEAFF
TRBD1 | TRBJ1-1 | once | TRBV11-2 | TGTGCCAGCAGCTTAGGACAGGGCGTTGGCACTGAAGCTTTCTTT | CASSLGQGVGTEAFF
. | TRBJ2-5 | . | TRBV18 | TGTGCCAGCTCACCGGAGGGGGAGACCCAGTACTTC | CASSPEGETQYF
. | TRBJ1-1 | . | TRBV19 | TGTGCCAGTAGTATGGGCACTGAAGCTTTCTTT | CASSMGTEAFF
. | TRBJ1-5 | once | TRBV4-2 | TGTGCCAGCAGCCAAGAAACGGGGCTCCTAAATCAGCCCCAGCATTTT | CASSQETGLLNQPQHF
TRBD2 | TRBJ2-7 | . | TRBV2 | TGTGCCAGCAGTGAAGCGGCTAGCGGGAGGGGTTGGTACGAGCAGTACTTC | CASSEAASGRGWYEQYF
. | TRBJ2-1 | . | TRBV11-2 | TGTGCCAGCAGCTTAGATCCCCGGAATGAGCAGTTCTTC | CASSLDPRNEQFF
. | TRBJ1-5 | . | TRBV6-2/TRBV6-3 | TGTGCCAGCAGTTACGGAGGGCAGGGGACTTATCAGCCCCAGCATTTT | CASSYGGQGTYQPQHF
TRBD2 | TRBJ2-1 | . | TRBV2 | TGTGCCACCTTACTAGTTACTAGCGGGAAATACAATGAGCAGTTCTTC | CATLLVTSGKYNEQFF
TRBD2 | TRBJ2-7 | . | TRBV6-5 | TGTGCCACGGAGACTAGCGGGAGCGAGCAGTACTTC | CATETSGSEQYF
. | TRBJ2-1 | . | TRBV5-6 | TGTGCCAGCAGCTTGGACCGAGCAAGCGGTTACAATGAGCAGTTCTTC | CASSLDRASGYNEQFF
. | TRBJ2-2 | . | TRBV18 | TGTGCCAGCTCACCACGGGCGTTAACGAACACCGGGGAGCTGTTTTTT | CASSPRALTNTGELFF
TRBD1 | TRBJ2-7 | once | TRBV18 | TGTGCCAGCTCACTGACAGGGACCGCGGCCTACGAGCAGTACTTC | CASSLTGTAAYEQYF
. | TRBJ1-5 | . | TRBV5-5 | TGTGCCAGCAGCTTGCTGGACAGCACTTATAGCAATCAGCCCCAGCATTTT | CASSLLDSTYSNQPQHF
TRBD2 | TRBJ2-3 | . | TRBV28 | TGTGCCAGCGGACTAGAGGAGACAGATACGCAGTATTTT | CASGLEETDTQYF
TRBD1 | TRBJ2-1 | once | TRBV18 | TGTGCCAGCTCACCTTCCGGGGACAGGGCTCTTGATGAGCAGTTCTTC | CASSPSGDRALDEQFF
. | TRBJ2-3 | once | TRBV3-1/TRBV3-2 | TGTGCCAGCAGCCAAGGGGTCAGCCGCACAGATACGCAGTATTTT | CASSQGVSRTDTQYF
TRBD1 | TRBJ2-7 | . | TRBV5-1 | TGCGCCAGCAGCTTGACAGGGGGCGCATTAGCCGAGCAGTACTTC | CASSLTGGALAEQYF
TRBD2 | TRBJ2-3 | . | TRBV7-9 | TGTGCCAGCAGCGATGGACTAGCGGGAGGAGTCCCGACAGATACGCAGTATTTT | CASSDGLAGGVPTDTQYF
. | TRBJ1-5 | . | TRBV11-2 | TGTGCCAGCAGCAAGGGACGGAAGAGCAATCAGCCCCAGCATTTT | CASSKGRKSNQPQHF
TRBD2 | TRBJ2-1 | . | TRBV4-1 | TGCGCCAGCAGCCAAATAGCGGGGACCTACAATGAGCAGTTCTTC | CASSQIAGTYNEQFF
. | TRBJ2-1 | . | TRBV5-1 | TGCGCCAGCAGCTTTTCCAGGGGTGGGGTGAATGAGCAGTTCTTC | CASSFSRGGVNEQFF
TRBD1 | TRBJ1-5 | . | TRBV7-2 | TGTGCCAGCAGCTTTGAAGGGGGCATTCAGCCCCAGCATTTT | CASSFEGGIQPQHF
. | TRBJ1-2 | . | TRBV5-1 | TGCGCCAGCTCACCTCCTACAAGGGGGGGCCGGACGGTTGGCTACACCTTC | CASSPPTRGGRTVGYTF
. | TRBJ1-1 | . | TRBV12-3/TRBV12-4 | TGTGCCAGCAGTTTCTCGACCAACACTGAAGCTTTCTTT | CASSFSTNTEAFF
. | TRBJ1-6 | . | TRBV5-1 | TGCGCCAGCAGCTGGGGGAGCCCCGGGGACAACTCACCCCTCCACTTT | CASSWGSPGDNSPLHF
TRBD1 | TRBJ2-1 | . | TRBV2 | TGTGCCAGCCTTAGGCGGGACAGGGACAATGAGCAGTTCTTC | CASLRRDRDNEQFF
. | TRBJ2-5 | . | TRBV2 | TGTGCCAGCACCCAGGAGGGGGGGCCGCAGGAGACCCAGTACTTC | CASTQEGGPQETQYF
TRBD1 | TRBJ2-5 | . | TRBV7-7 | TGTGCCAGCAGCTTATCCCGGACAGGGCGAGAGACCCAGTACTTC | CASSLSRTGRETQYF
. | TRBJ1-5 | . | TRBV28 | TGTGCCAGCAGTTTAATTGGGGGCAATCAGCCCCAGCATTTT | CASSLIGGNQPQHF
. | TRBJ2-3 | . | TRBV5-5 | TGTGCCAGCAGTTCGGGCCGGGACAGCACAGATACGCAGTATTTT | CASSSGRDSTDTQYF
. | TRBJ2-2 | . | TRBV5-1 | TGCGCCAGCATAGGGCTCTCCACCGGGGAGCTGTTTTTT | CASIGLSTGELFF
. | TRBJ1-5 | . | TRBV5-1 | TGCGCCAGCAGCTTGGAGGCAGGTTACAATCAGCCCCAGCATTTT | CASSLEAGYNQPQHF
TRBD1 | TRBJ2-7 | . | TRBV5-4 | TGTGCCAGCAGCTTGCTGGGGACAGAGTACGAGCAGTACTTC | CASSLLGTEYEQYF
. | TRBJ2-2 | . | TRBV29-1 | TGCAGCGAAGAATGCCAGGGTAGGACGATTGCCGGGGAGCTGTTTTTT | CSEECQGRTIAGELFF
TRBD1 | TRBJ2-5 | . | TRBV5-6 | TGTGCCAGCAGCTTGCCGGGACAGGGGTGGGAGACCCAGTACTTC | CASSLPGQGWETQYF
. | TRBJ1-1 | . | TRBV6-2/TRBV6-3 | TGTGCCAGCAGTTACTCGAATGGCAGGGGCAGGGTGAACACTGAAGCTTTCTTT | CASSYSNGRGRVNTEAFF
TRBD1 | TRBJ2-7 | . | TRBV4-1 | TGCGCCAGCAGCCAAGACAGGGGGTACGAGCAGTACTTC | CASSQDRGYEQYF
. | TRBJ2-5 | . | TRBV11-2 | TGTGCCAGCAGCTTAGATGGGCAGGGGATAGAGACCCAGTACTTC | CASSLDGQGIETQYF
TRBD1 | TRBJ1-5 | . | TRBV6-5 | TGTGCCAGCAGGAAGGACAGGGACAAGGGTCAGCCCCAGCATTTT | CASRKDRDKGQPQHF
TRBD1 | TRBJ1-2 | . | TRBV7-6 | TGTGCCAGCAGCTCACTCCCCCGCCGGGACAGGGTAGTCGGCTATGGCTACACCTTC | CASSSLPRRDRVVGYGYTF
TRBD2 | TRBJ2-7 | . | TRBV5-1 | TGCGCCAGCAGCTTGGGTGGGCTAGCGGGAGCCACGGGAGAGCAGTACTTC | CASSLGGLAGATGEQYF
. | TRBJ1-5 | . | TRBV27 | TGTGCCAGCAGTTCAACAGGTAGCTATCAGCCCCAGCATTTT | CASSSTGSYQPQHF